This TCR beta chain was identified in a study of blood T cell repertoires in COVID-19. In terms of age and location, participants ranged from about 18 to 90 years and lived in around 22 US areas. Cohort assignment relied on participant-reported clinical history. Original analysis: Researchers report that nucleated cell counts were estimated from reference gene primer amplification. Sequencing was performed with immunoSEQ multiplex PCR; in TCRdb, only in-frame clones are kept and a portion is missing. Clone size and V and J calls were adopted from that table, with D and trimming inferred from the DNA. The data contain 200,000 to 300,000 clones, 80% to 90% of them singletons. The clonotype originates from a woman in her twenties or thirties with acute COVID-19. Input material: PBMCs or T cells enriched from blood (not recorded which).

CDR3 amino acids: CASSSTGFGTEAFF. The CDR3 DNA follows: TGTGCCAGCAGCTCGACAGGGTTTGGGACTGAAGCTTTCTTT. V and J are TRBV7-9 and TRBJ1-1, with 7 bases fitting TRBD1. The CDR3 runs 14 residues. V shed 4 bases, J shed 5 bases, and the junction held 7 bases outside the gene matches. The germline V gene encodes CDR1 SEHNR and CDR2 FQNEAQ (reference sequence).